The entry below gives a single TCR beta chain sequence along with its context. This sample is part of a study of blood T cell repertoires in COVID-19. The protocol was immunoSEQ multiplex PCR, while the TCRdb copy is restricted to in-frame clones and leaves out a portion. The data hold 250,000 to 400,000 clones, with 70% to 90% observed a single time. Germline V gene sequence: CDR1 DFQATT, CDR2 SNEGSKA (reference sequence). J was trimmed by 6 bases and V by 3 bases; bases with no gene match: 11. The CDR3 has 16 amino acids. V gene TRBV20-1 combines with J gene TRBJ1-4; 9 positions agree with TRBD1. The TCR was taken from a woman aged 25 to 39 with COVID-19, enrolled during active disease. Sequenced sample: peripheral blood. CDR3 nucleotides: TGCAGTGCTAGTACCCTAAACAGGGGGCTGGATGAAAAACTGTTTTTT. Protein sequence: CSASTLNRGLDEKLFF.